This TCR beta chain was sequenced during a study of T cells in Graves' hyperthyroidism and ophthalmopathy. RNA transcripts gave rise to amplified TCR beta CDR3 regions. The primer set for the first-round RT-PCR of the TCR CDR3 was HTBI. Via MiXCR, TCRdb re-called the multiplex PCR reads, giving one row per CDR3 protein. This sample carries some 510,000 distinct CDR3 sequences, 46% of them seen once, and the ten largest clones take 8.2%. There are 16 residues in the CDR3. Germline values: CDR1 SGDLS, CDR2 YYNGEE. V gave up 0 bases and J gave up 5 bases, with 17 bases separating them. What was sequenced was peripheral blood or thyroid tissue (not recorded which). The V call is TRBV9, the J call TRBJ2-5; D gene unclear. The clonotype comes from a young woman with Graves' hyperthyroidism. CDR3 DNA: TGTGCCAGCAGCGTAGCACCGACGGCGAGTTGGGAGACCCAGTACTTC. It yields the protein CASSVAPTASWETQYF. Combining the CDR3 with reference TRBV9 and TRBJ2-5 gives the whole variable domain DSGVTQTPKHLITATGQRVTLRCSPRSGDLSVYWYQQSLDQGLQFLIQYYNGEERAKGNILERFSAQQFPDLHSELNLSSLELGDSALYFCASSVAPTASWETQYFGPGTRLLVL.